This record covers a single TCR beta chain. It may be a read error: a sequence one base away is much more abundant. This specimen belongs to a study of T cells in Graves' hyperthyroidism and ophthalmopathy. RNA transcripts were the template for amplifying TCR beta CDR3 regions. The HTBI set primed first-round TCR CDR3 RT-PCR. Using its own MiXCR run on the multiplex PCR reads, TCRdb lists one record per CDR3 protein. Of a few hundred thousand distinct CDR3 sequences detected, around 15% appear once; the ten largest clones hold 2.5% to 4%. The CDR3 length is 15 residues. With V trimmed by 6 bases and J by 7 bases, 11 bases remained unmatched. Germline CDR1 reads ENHRY; CDR2 reads SYGVKD.

This chain connects TRBV10-3 to TRBJ2-5; 10 bases map to TRBD2. The sequenced sample consisted of blood. The receptor comes from a woman aged 40 to 50 with Graves' ophthalmopathy. CDR3 region: CAISQREGMGGTQYF. In DNA form, the CDR3 reads TGTGCCATCAGCCAGCGGGAGGGGATGGGAGGGACCCAGTACTTC.